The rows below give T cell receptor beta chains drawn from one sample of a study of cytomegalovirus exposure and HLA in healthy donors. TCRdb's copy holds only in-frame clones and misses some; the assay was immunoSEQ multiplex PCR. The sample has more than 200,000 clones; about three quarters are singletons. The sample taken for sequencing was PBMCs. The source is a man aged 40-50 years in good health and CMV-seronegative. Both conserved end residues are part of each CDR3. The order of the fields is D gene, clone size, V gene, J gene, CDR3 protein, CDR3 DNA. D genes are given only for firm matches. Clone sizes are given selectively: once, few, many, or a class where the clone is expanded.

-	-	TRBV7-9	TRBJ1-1	CASSFFEGSANTEAFF	TGTGCCAGCAGCTTCTTTGAGGGTTCAGCGAACACTGAAGCTTTCTTT
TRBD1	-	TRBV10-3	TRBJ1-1	CAIKRQGGNTEAFF	TGTGCCATCAAACGACAGGGCGGAAACACTGAAGCTTTCTTT
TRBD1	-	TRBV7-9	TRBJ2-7	CASSVGTGVAYEQYF	TGTGCCAGCAGCGTCGGGACAGGGGTTGCCTACGAGCAGTACTTC
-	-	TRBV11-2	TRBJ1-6	CASSLAGTPLHF	TGTGCCAGCAGCCTGGCGGGAACACCCCTCCACTTT
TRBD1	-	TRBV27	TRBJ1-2	CASSATGTYGYTF	TGTGCCAGCAGTGCGACAGGGACCTATGGCTACACCTTC
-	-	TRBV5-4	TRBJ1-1	CASSQGTNTEAFF	TGTGCCAGCAGCCAGGGGACGAACACTGAAGCTTTCTTT
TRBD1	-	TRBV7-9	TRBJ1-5	CASSLTGQGNQPQHF	TGTGCCAGCAGCTTAACGGGACAGGGGAATCAGCCCCAGCATTTT
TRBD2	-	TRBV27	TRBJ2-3	CASSFLLAGATDTQYF	TGTGCCAGCAGTTTCCTCCTAGCGGGCGCCACAGATACGCAGTATTTT
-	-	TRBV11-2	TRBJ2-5	CASSNTLSDNLFQETQYF	TGTGCCAGCAGCAATACTCTCTCGGACAACCTATTCCAAGAGACCCAGTACTTC
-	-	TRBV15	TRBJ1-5	CATSRVSIRGQPQHF	TGTGCCACCAGCAGAGTTTCTATACGCGGCCAGCCCCAGCATTTT
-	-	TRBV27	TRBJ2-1	CASSSVRAGLNEQFF	TGTGCCAGCAGTTCCGTCCGTGCGGGGTTGAATGAGCAGTTCTTC
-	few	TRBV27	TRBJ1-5	CASSLPVQGQPQHF	TGTGCCAGCAGTTTACCGGTACAGGGTCAGCCCCAGCATTTT
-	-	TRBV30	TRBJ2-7	CAWSEGLYEQYF	TGTGCCTGGAGTGAGGGACTCTACGAGCAGTACTTC
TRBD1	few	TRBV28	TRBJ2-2	CASSTPTGGNTGELFF	TGTGCCAGCAGTACTCCGACAGGGGGGAACACCGGGGAGCTGTTTTTT
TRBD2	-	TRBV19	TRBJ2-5	CASSIGPGLAGGPQETQYF	TGTGCCAGTAGTATAGGGCCGGGACTAGCGGGAGGACCCCAAGAGACCCAGTACTTC
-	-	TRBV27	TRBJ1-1	CASSLRRVTEAFF	TGTGCCAGCAGTTTACGTCGGGTAACTGAAGCTTTCTTT
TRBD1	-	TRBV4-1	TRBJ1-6	CASSPWDRERHTYNSPLHF	TGCGCCAGCAGCCCCTGGGACAGGGAGAGACACACCTATAATTCACCCCTCCACTTT
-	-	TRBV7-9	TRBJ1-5	CSSSLDSAYQPQHF	TGTTCCAGCAGCTTAGACAGTGCTTATCAGCCCCAGCATTTT
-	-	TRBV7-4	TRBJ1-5	CASSLPLGGCQPQHF	TGTGCCAGCAGCTTACCCCTGGGAGGGTGTCAGCCCCAGCATTTT
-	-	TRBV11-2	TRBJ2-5	CASSLDGETQYF	TGTGCCAGCAGCTTAGACGGAGAGACCCAGTACTTC
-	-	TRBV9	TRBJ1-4	CASSPRGGYGTNEKLFF	TGTGCCAGCAGTCCTAGGGGGGGCTACGGGACGAATGAAAAACTGTTTTTT
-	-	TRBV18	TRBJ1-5	CASSRSRGDGQPQHF	TGTGCCAGCTCACGGTCCCGCGGGGACGGGCAGCCCCAGCATTTT
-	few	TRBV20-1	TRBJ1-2	CSARGQVGYTF	TGCAGTGCTAGAGGACAGGTGGGCTACACCTTC
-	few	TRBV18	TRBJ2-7	CASSPSRTETYEQYF	TGTGCCAGCTCACCATCACGGACAGAGACCTACGAGCAGTACTTC
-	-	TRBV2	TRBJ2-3	CASSRRLRGTDTQYF	TGTGCCAGCAGTCGCCGTCTTAGAGGCACAGATACGCAGTATTTT
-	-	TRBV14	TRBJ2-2	CASSQHRAAGAGELFF	TGTGCCAGCAGCCAACACAGGGCCGCCGGTGCCGGGGAGCTGTTTTTT
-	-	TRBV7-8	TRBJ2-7	CASSLDFLSPEQYF	TGTGCCAGCAGCTTAGATTTTCTATCCCCCGAGCAGTACTTC
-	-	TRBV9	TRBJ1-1	CASSIGTQVNTEAFF	TGTGCCAGCAGCATTGGGACACAGGTCAACACTGAAGCTTTCTTT
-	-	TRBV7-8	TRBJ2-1	CASSPYGTQSSYNEQFF	TGTGCCAGCAGCCCCTACGGGACTCAATCTTCCTACAATGAGCAGTTCTTC
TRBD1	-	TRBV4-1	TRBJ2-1	CASSQPDRGGEQFF	TGCGCCAGCAGCCAACCCGACAGGGGCGGTGAGCAGTTCTTC